This TCR beta chain originates from a study of cytomegalovirus exposure and HLA in healthy donors. General observations from the study: Cytomegalovirus status was reportedly diagnosed by the classifier with high specificity and sensitivity. In a later analysis, parvovirus B19, influenza, CMV and Epstein-Barr virus appeared linked to several top co-occurrence clusters.

On this clone itself: The antigen is undetermined.

Trimming removed 4 bases from V and 5 bases from J; junction bases left unmatched: 10. The CDR3 is made up of 15 amino acids. The V gene's germline CDR1 is SGDLS and CDR2 YYNGEE. PCR amplification relied on 60 Vbeta primers (plus 13 Jbeta primers). Assay used: immunoSEQ multiplex PCR; TCRdb lists only in-frame clones, some missing. The sample contains approximately 97,000 clones, 79% of which appear only once. The sequence was collected from a male donor in good health and CMV-seropositive. The sequenced sample was PBMCs. The chain has TRBV9 and TRBJ1-1, with TRBD1 matching 8 bases. CDR3: CASSFSQGASTEAFF. The CDR3 DNA reads as TGTGCCAGCAGCTTCAGTCAGGGGGCGAGTACTGAAGCTTTCTTT. The full variable domain, its missing parts supplied by reference TRBV9 and TRBJ1-1, is DSGVTQTPKHLITATGQRVTLRCSPRSGDLSVYWYQQSLDQGLQFLIQYYNGEERAKGNILERFSAQQFPDLHSELNLSSLELGDSALYFCASSFSQGASTEAFFGQGTRLTVV.